This T cell receptor beta chain is from a study of T cells expressing NK-cell markers. There are 13 residues in the CDR3. Germline CDR1 and CDR2: GTSNPN and SVGIG (reference sequence). TCRdb derives one entry per CDR3 protein from the 5' RACE reads, leaving out DNA. The sample has about 430,000 distinct CDR3 sequences. The source material was blood T cells: a sorted CD56 or NKG2C T cell subset, CD4+ or CD8+ T cells, or bulk PBMC T cells (not recorded which). This TCR was recovered from a woman in her 50s in good health. V is TRBV30 and J is TRBJ2-3. The CDR3 loop reads CACTFGGTDTQYF.